These 27 T cell receptor beta chains were all obtained from the same sample, sequenced in a study of beta chain features in type 1 diabetes. Study conclusions and caveats: Among patients with Type 1 diabetes, TCRB CDR3s were moderately but significantly shorter in every one of the four CD4+ subsets.

Antigens for these TCRs are unknown. Expressed TCRB transcripts were sequenced, since all the RNA that had been isolated was reverse transcribed. TCRdb's copy holds only in-frame clones and misses some; the assay was immunoSEQ multiplex PCR. Here the sample spans hundreds of thousands of clones, roughly 13% being singletons. Sequencing was done on a sample of naive CD4+ T cells from blood. The receptor set was obtained from a man between 18 and 35 years old with type 1 diabetes.

This clone was seen only once. The V and J genes are TRBV7-2 and TRBJ1-2; D gene ambiguous. The CDR3 loop spans 12 amino acids. V lost 3 bases and J lost 8, with 10 bases in between. From germline, CDR1 is SGHTA and CDR2 FQGNSA. The CDR3 sequence is CASSFRGGGYTF. In DNA form, the CDR3 reads TGTGCCAGCAGCTTTCGGGGAGGAGGCTACACCTTC.

This clone was counted between two and nine times. The chain uses TRBV2 and TRBJ2-1, with D perhaps TRBD1 (6 bases). V was cut by 0 bases and J by 5 bases, with 17 bases left in between. The CDR3 contains 17 residues. Looked up from germline, CDR1 is SNHLY and CDR2 is FYNNEI. CDR3 in DNA: TGTGCCAGCAGTGAAGCGCTAACAGGGCGACGAGACAATGAGCAGTTCTTC. Translated: CASSEALTGRRDNEQFF.

The chain combines TRBV28 with TRBJ2-5; D gene ambiguous. In germline, CDR1 is MDHEN, CDR2 SYDVKM. The ends were cut back, 3 bases at V and 7 bases at J, with 15 bases in the middle. The CDR3 contains 14 residues. The CDR3 loop is CASSLIETAGTQYF. The CDR3 nucleotides read TGTGCCAGCAGTTTGATAGAGACGGCTGGGACCCAGTACTTC. Full variable domain (rest looked up from reference TRBV28 and TRBJ2-5): DVKVTQSSRYLVKRTGEKVFLECVQDMDHENMFWYRQDPGLGLRLIYFSYDVKMKEKGDIPEGYSVSREKKERFSLILESASTNQTSMYLCASSLIETAGTQYFGPGTRLLVL.

V and J are TRBV7-2 and TRBJ2-5; no clear D. The germline V gene has CDR1 SGHTA and CDR2 FQGNSA. The CDR3 runs 14 residues. Trimming pared 5 bases from V and 5 bases from J, leaving 15 bases between. CDR3 amino acids: CASSQPPGRETQYF. The CDR3 region has the DNA TGTGCCAGCAGCCAACCACCGGGTCGGGAGACCCAGTACTTC.

This chain joins TRBV25-1 and TRBJ2-5; D is possibly TRBD1 (6 bases). This CDR3 has 14 residues. CDR1 and CDR2 (germline): MGHDK, SYGVNS. V was cut by 10 bases and J by 3 bases, with 18 bases left in between. The CDR3 sequence: CAIAPNTGKETQYF. For the CDR3, the DNA is TGTGCCATAGCACCCAATACAGGGAAAGAGACCCAGTACTTC.

This clone showed up just a few times. The V call is TRBV4-2, the J call TRBJ2-1; 9 bases line up with TRBD2. The CDR3 sequence is 16 residues long. V shed 1 base, J shed 9 bases, and the junction held 10 bases outside the gene matches. Germline lookup yields CDR1 LGHNA and CDR2 YNFKEQ. CDR3 loop: CASSQALQRGVSEQFF. As DNA, the CDR3 is TGTGCCAGCAGCCAAGCGTTGCAGCGGGGGGTTAGTGAGCAGTTCTTC.

In nucleotides, the CDR3 is TGCGCCAGCAGCTTGGCAGGTCAAGCAGATACGCAGTATTTT. Translated, it gives CASSLAGQADTQYF. The chain is built from TRBV5-1 and TRBJ2-3, with unresolved D. The CDR3 extends over 14 amino acids. Trimming took 0 bases from V and 4 from J, leaving 9 bases between them. Germline-derived CDR1 and CDR2 are SGHRS and YFSETQ.

This clone is a singleton in its sample. The chain recombines TRBV5-6 with TRBJ2-2, with 7 bases fitting TRBD2. Germline lookup yields CDR1 SGHDT and CDR2 YYEEEE. The ends lost 6 bases at V and 7 bases at J; junction bases unmatched: 6. The CDR3 consists of 13 residues. The CDR3 DNA is TGTGCCAGCATCCGGGGACTACACGGGGAGCTGTTTTTT. Its translation is CASIRGLHGELFF.

V is TRBV30 and J is TRBJ1-2; D unclear. This CDR3 spans 13 amino acids. Germline loops: CDR1 GTSNPN, CDR2 SVGIG (reference sequence). Trimming removed 2 bases at V and 0 bases at J, with 7 bases between. The CDR3 coding sequence is TGTGCCTGGAGTCAGAGAGCTAACTATGGCTACACCTTC. Protein: CAWSQRANYGYTF.

The sample holds a few counts of this clone. The J gene is TRBJ2-4, the V gene TRBV10-3; TRBD1 aligns across 9 bases. The CDR3 contains 19 residues. Germline V gene lookup returns CDR1 ENHRY and CDR2 SYGVKD. The trim removed 0 bases at V and 0 bases at J, leaving 9 bases unmatched. DNA of the CDR3: TGTGCCATCAGTGAGTCCGTCTGGACAGGGGATTCAGCCAAAAACATTCAGTACTTC. It specifies CAISESVWTGDSAKNIQYF.

This clone was detected only a few times. V is TRBV30 and J is TRBJ1-2; the D is unclear. Trimming removed 1 base from V and 5 bases from J, with 8 bases in between. CDR1 and CDR2 from the germline V gene are GTSNPN and SVGIG (reference sequence). The CDR3 runs 12 residues. CDR3 DNA sequence: TGTGCCTGGAGTGACAGTTGGTATGGCTACACCTTC. Its translation is CAWSDSWYGYTF.

This clone was counted between two and nine times. The identical CDR3 is also encoded by other nucleotide sequences in the sample. The V and J genes are TRBV30 and TRBJ1-6; D may be TRBD1 (5 bases). Between the trimmed V and J ends, which lost 1 base and 7 bases, there was a span of 8 bases. Germline-derived CDR1 and CDR2 are GTSNPN and SVGIG (reference sequence). The CDR3 covers 13 residues. CDR3 in amino acids: CAWSGQLNSPLHF. The CDR3 DNA reads as TGTGCCTGGAGTGGACAGTTAAATTCACCCCTCCACTTT.

The gene calls are TRBV11-2 and TRBJ2-1; D may be TRBD2 (5 bases). The germline gives CDR1 SGHAT, CDR2 FQNNGV. V lost 2 bases, J lost 2 bases, and 10 bases lay in between. The CDR3 is 15 amino acids. Here the CDR3 DNA reads TGTGCCAGCAGCTTAAGGCTAGCTGCCTACAATGAGCAGTTCTTC. The encoded protein is CASSLRLAAYNEQFF.

This clone was seen more than once but under ten times. J is TRBJ2-3 and V is TRBV27; no clear D gene. Trimming pared 6 bases from V and 1 base from J, leaving 8 bases between. CDR1 is MNHEY and CDR2 is SMNVEV in the germline V gene (reference sequence). This CDR3 has 13 residues. This CDR3 reads CASRTLRTDTQYF. The CDR3 nucleotides are TGTGCCAGCAGGACTCTTCGCACAGATACGCAGTATTTT.

The rearrangement links TRBV29-1 to TRBJ1-1; D is unclear. Between the trimmed V and J ends, which lost 7 bases and 1 base, there was a span of 13 bases. The germline CDR1 and CDR2 sequences are SQVTM and ANQGSEA. The CDR3 spans 13 residues. CDR3 residues: CSAEQIGNTEAFF. CDR3 DNA: TGCAGCGCCGAACAGATCGGGAACACTGAAGCTTTCTTT.

This chain connects TRBV4-3 to TRBJ2-5; tentatively, D is TRBD2 (5 bases). Trimming shortened V by 0 bases and J by 3 bases, and 8 bases separated the two germline ends. The CDR3 spans 14 residues. Per the germline V gene, CDR1 is LGHNA and CDR2 is YSLEER. For the CDR3, the DNA is TGCGCCAGCAGCCAAGATAGGCGGGAAGAGACCCAGTACTTC. It specifies CASSQDRREETQYF.

For the CDR3, the DNA is TGTGCCAGCAGCGTAGGATGGGGACCCACCTACGAGCAGTACTTC. Its translation is CASSVGWGPTYEQYF. The chain combines TRBV9 with TRBJ2-7, with D perhaps being TRBD1 or TRBD2 (5 bases each). Germline V CDR1 and CDR2: SGDLS, YYNGEE. V was shortened by 0 bases and J by 2 bases, with 12 bases between the two germline ends. This CDR3 is 15 amino acids long.

The rearrangement uses TRBV6-6 and TRBJ2-7; D may be TRBD1 (5 bases). The CDR3 is 14 residues long. Germline V gene lookup returns CDR1 MNHNY and CDR2 SVGAGI (reference sequence). Between the trimmed V and J ends, which lost 4 bases and 1 base, there was a span of 11 bases. CDR3 sequence (DNA): TGTGCCAGCAGTTCTCCCACAGGTTCCTACGAGCAGTACTTC. It yields the protein CASSSPTGSYEQYF.

This clone was detected a few times. The rearrangement links TRBV29-1 to TRBJ1-2; D is perhaps TRBD1 (5 bases). V was pared by 4 bases and J by 7 bases, with 16 bases between. In germline, CDR1 is SQVTM, CDR2 ANQGSEA. CDR3 length equals 13 residues. For the CDR3, the DNA is TGCAGCGTTGTGGTCCGCCGAGGGGCTGGCTACACCTTC. It encodes CSVVVRRGAGYTF.

The genes are TRBV14 and TRBJ2-5; unclear D gene. V lost 3 bases and J 1 base, leaving 15 bases between the germline ends. Germline V lookup: CDR1 SGHDN, CDR2 FVKESK. This CDR3 spans 16 amino acids. CDR3 in amino acids: CASSQVLRAFQETQYF. The CDR3 DNA sequence: TGTGCCAGCAGCCAGGTGTTACGGGCCTTCCAAGAGACCCAGTACTTC.

This clone was recorded a few times. This sample includes further DNA sequences coding for the same CDR3. J is TRBJ1-5 and V is TRBV7-2; no clear D. Deletions cut 2 bases from V and 0 bases from J, with 2 bases between. The CDR3 is 13 residues long. Germline-derived CDR1 and CDR2 are SGHTA and FQGNSA. CDR3 amino acids: CASSLTSNQPQHF. The CDR3 DNA is TGTGCCAGCAGCTTAACTAGCAATCAGCCCCAGCATTTT.

This chain connects TRBV28 to TRBJ2-3; no reliable D call. The CDR3 sequence is 15 residues long. V was trimmed by 6 bases and J by 0 bases, leaving 13 bases between them. Per the germline V gene, CDR1 is MDHEN and CDR2 is SYDVKM. The CDR3 spells CASSTPDSSTDTQYF. CDR3 coding DNA: TGTGCCAGCAGCACCCCAGATTCCAGCACAGATACGCAGTATTTT.

This clone was counted only a few times. Relative to the germline gene, one junction end is altered; a read error may explain this. The chain has TRBV4-3 and TRBJ1-5, with D possibly being TRBD1 (6 bases). This CDR3 is built from 16 residues. The V gene's germline CDR1 is LGHNA and CDR2 YSLEER. The CDR3 nucleotides read TGCGCCAGCAGCAAAGACAGGAGTCATAGCAATCAGCCCCAGCATTTT. Its translation: CASSKDRSHSNQPQHF.

The rearrangement joins TRBV9 to TRBJ1-6, with D maybe TRBD1 (5 bases). CDR1 and CDR2 (germline): SGDLS, YYNGEE. CDR3 size: 14 residues. Trimming cost V 4 bases and J 10 bases, with 15 bases left between them. CDR3 nucleotides: TGTGCCAGCAGCAGGGGTACGGGAGGCTCACCCCTCCACTTT. It codes for CASSRGTGGSPLHF.

V usage is TRBV19 and J usage is TRBJ2-7; D possibly corresponds to TRBD1 (6 bases). V was shortened by 2 bases and J by 0 bases, with 11 bases between the two germline ends. The CDR3 length is 15 residues. CDR1 LNHDA and CDR2 SQIVND come from the germline V gene (reference sequence). CDR3 nucleotides: TGTGCCAGTAGTATATGGGGGCCAACCTCCTACGAGCAGTACTTC. This gives the protein CASSIWGPTSYEQYF. Supplemented by reference TRBV19 and TRBJ2-7, the full variable domain reads DGGITQSPKYLFRKEGQNVTLSCEQNLNHDAMYWYRQDPGQGLRLIYYSQIVNDFQKGDIAEGYSVSREKKESFPLTVTSAQKNPTAFYLCASSIWGPTSYEQYFGPGTRLTVT.

This clone was counted only a few times. The genes are TRBV5-6 and TRBJ2-1; perhaps TRBD1 as D (5 bases). Trimming pared 0 bases from V and 8 bases from J, leaving 9 bases between. The CDR3 contains 13 residues. CDR1 and CDR2 (germline): SGHDT, YYEEEE. DNA for the CDR3: TGTGCCAGCAGCTTGGCCCACAGGCATGAGCAGTTCTTC. It translates to CASSLAHRHEQFF.

V and J are TRBV5-1 and TRBJ2-1, with 11 bases identical to TRBD2. Germline V lookup: CDR1 SGHRS, CDR2 YFSETQ. V was clipped by 4 bases and J by 9 bases; unmatched bases: 9. The CDR3 contains 15 residues. The CDR3 nucleotides are TGCGCCAGCAGCCCCATAGCGGGAGGGCCGGTTGAGCAGTTCTTC. Protein: CASSPIAGGPVEQFF.